The 21 T cell receptor beta chains below were found in one sample sequenced in a study of T cell changes during pregnancy in multiple sclerosis. Measured with immunoSEQ multiplex PCR; TCRdb has only the in-frame clones, and not every one. The table records over 25,000 clones, 91% of them present only once. Here the sequenced sample was CD8+ T cells from peripheral blood mononuclear cells, taken in the second trimester of pregnancy. These receptors came from a female donor in good health, enrolled as a control in a pregnancy study.

The CDR3 DNA reads as TGTGCCAGCGACCCGACTAGCGGGGGATACAATGAGCAGTTCTTC. Translation gives CASDPTSGGYNEQFF. The chain uses TRBV2 and TRBJ2-1, with 12 positions matching TRBD2. The V segment lost 8 bases and the J segment 4 bases; nucleotides outside the gene matches: 6. Germline V gene sequence: CDR1 SNHLY, CDR2 FYNNEI. CDR3 length: 15 amino acids.

The CDR3 spells CASNRDSTYEQYF. CDR3 nucleotides: TGTGCCAGCAACCGAGACAGCACCTACGAGCAGTACTTC. The gene calls are TRBV6-6 and TRBJ2-7; tentative D call: TRBD1 (5 bases). CDR1 is MNHNY and CDR2 is SVGAGI in the germline V gene (reference sequence). The germline V and J ends were trimmed by 7 bases and 2 bases, with 12 bases remaining between them. The CDR3 totals 13 residues.

CDR3 sequence (DNA): TGTGCCAGCAGCCCTTCCGGGACTGAAGCTTTCTTT. This sequence encodes CASSPSGTEAFF. The V gene is TRBV9, the J gene TRBJ1-1, with no clear D. Germline V gene lookup returns CDR1 SGDLS and CDR2 YYNGEE. The CDR3 has 12 amino acids. V was shortened by 4 bases and J by 5 bases, with 9 bases between the two germline ends.

The genes are TRBV5-1 and TRBJ1-6, with D maybe TRBD1 (6 bases). Trimming removed 3 bases from V and 7 bases from J, with 14 bases in between. Germline-derived CDR1 and CDR2 are SGHRS and YFSETQ. There are 15 residues in the CDR3. The DNA of the CDR3 is TGCGCCAGCAGCTCCTCCGGGGGGCTGAATTCACCCCTCCACTTT. This gives the protein CASSSSGGLNSPLHF. Filled out from reference TRBV5-1 and TRBJ1-6, the complete variable domain reads KAGVTQTPRYLIKTRGQQVTLSCSPISGHRSVSWYQQTPGQGLQFLFEYFSETQRNKGNFPGRFSGRQFSNSRSEMNVSTLELGDSALYLCASSSSGGLNSPLHFGNGTRLTVT.

The genes are TRBV6-1 and TRBJ1-2, with 8 bases lining up with TRBD1. Losses at the gene ends were 3 bases for V and 0 bases for J; bases not matched to a gene: 6. CDR3 length: 16 residues. The germline V gene encodes CDR1 MNHNS and CDR2 SASEGT. The CDR3 is CASSDLTGGSNYGYTF. CDR3 nucleotides: TGTGCCAGCAGTGACTTAACAGGGGGTTCTAACTATGGCTACACCTTC.

The chain recombines TRBV5-1 with TRBJ2-7, with TRBD1 as a possible D gene (6 bases). The ends were cut back, 0 bases at V and 3 bases at J, with 13 bases in the middle. This CDR3 region has 15 residues. CDR1 and CDR2 from the germline V gene are SGHRS and YFSETQ. CDR3 sequence reads: CASSLGTVSYYEQYF. CDR3 nucleotide sequence: TGCGCCAGCAGCTTGGGGACAGTTAGTTACTACGAGCAGTACTTC. Full variable domain (rest looked up from reference TRBV5-1 and TRBJ2-7): KAGVTQTPRYLIKTRGQQVTLSCSPISGHRSVSWYQQTPGQGLQFLFEYFSETQRNKGNFPGRFSGRQFSNSRSEMNVSTLELGDSALYLCASSLGTVSYYEQYFGPGTRLTVT.

V usage is TRBV4-3 and J usage is TRBJ1-2; D might be TRBD1 (5 bases). Trimming shortened V by 1 base and J by 3 bases, and 15 bases separated the two germline ends. The CDR3 spans 16 residues. Germline-derived CDR1 and CDR2 are LGHNA and YSLEER. The CDR3 bases are TGCGCCAGCAGCCAAGCACGGAGGGGTGCATACTATGGCTACACCTTC. Encoded protein: CASSQARRGAYYGYTF.

CDR3 bases: TGTGCCAGCAGCCGCCCCGACAGTCCCTACGAGCAGTACTTC. It codes for CASSRPDSPYEQYF. The genes are TRBV7-9 and TRBJ2-7; perhaps TRBD1 as D (5 bases). CDR1 and CDR2 (germline): SEHNR, FQNEAQ (reference sequence). Trimming cost V 5 bases and J 2 bases, with 13 bases left between them. There are 14 residues in the CDR3.

This chain uses TRBV11-2 with TRBJ1-2, with 12 bases identical to TRBD1. J was trimmed by 8 bases and V by 0 bases; bases with no gene match: 7. The CDR3 has 16 amino acids. Looked up from germline, CDR1 is SGHAT and CDR2 is FQNNGV. The CDR3, as DNA: TGTGCCAGCAGCTTAGAGGGGACAGGGGGCAGATGGGGCTACACCTTC. It codes for CASSLEGTGGRWGYTF.

The J gene is TRBJ1-1, the V gene TRBV4-2; D is possibly TRBD1 (5 bases). The CDR3 covers 11 residues. Trimming took off 4 bases at V and 5 bases at J, with 5 bases between the two ends. CDR1 and CDR2 (germline): LGHNA, YNFKEQ. CDR3 residues: CASSRQTEAFF. The CDR3 nucleotides are TGTGCCAGCAGCCGACAGACTGAAGCTTTCTTT.

This sequence joins TRBV5-4 and TRBJ2-1, with a possible D match to TRBD1 (5 bases). Germline V gene lookup returns CDR1 SGHNT and CDR2 YYREEE (reference sequence). Trimming pared 2 bases from V and 8 bases from J, leaving 17 bases between. The CDR3 is 15 residues long. The CDR3 DNA reads TGTGCCAGCAGCTTAATGCAGGGAATCAAGGATGAGCAGTTCTTC. Its translation is CASSLMQGIKDEQFF.

DNA for the CDR3: TGTGCCAGCAGTAGGAACAGGAACTATGGCTACACCTTC. Protein product: CASSRNRNYGYTF. The chain employs TRBV2 and TRBJ1-2, with D perhaps matching TRBD1 (5 bases). From germline, CDR1 is SNHLY and CDR2 FYNNEI. The V end was cut by 5 bases, the J end by 2 bases, with 9 bases between. This CDR3 is built from 13 residues. Filled out from reference TRBV2 and TRBJ1-2, the complete variable domain reads EPEVTQTPSHQVTQMGQEVILRCVPISNHLYFYWYRQILGQKVEFLVSFYNNEISEKSEIFDDQFSVERPDGSNFTLKIRSTKLEDSAMYFCASSRNRNYGYTFGSGTRLTVV.

The chain is built from TRBV14 and TRBJ2-2; D is perhaps TRBD2 (5 bases). From germline, CDR1 is SGHDN and CDR2 FVKESK. V was pared by 4 bases and J by 7 bases, with 16 bases between. The CDR3 has 15 residues. The CDR3 is CASSPRAVAIGELFF. The CDR3 coding sequence is TGTGCCAGCAGCCCGAGGGCAGTAGCCATCGGGGAGCTGTTTTTT.

The J gene is TRBJ1-5, the V gene TRBV9; TRBD1 matches at 8 bases. The CDR3 sequence is 13 residues long. V gave up 4 bases and J gave up 6 bases; unmatched junction bases: 3. Per the germline V gene, CDR1 is SGDLS and CDR2 is YYNGEE. CDR3 nucleotides: TGTGCCAGCAGCCCAGGGGGCTCTCAGCCCCAGCATTTT. Translating gives CASSPGGSQPQHF.

The rearrangement uses TRBV5-4 and TRBJ1-2, with TRBD1 as a possible D gene (6 bases). CDR1 SGHNT and CDR2 YYREEE come from the germline V gene (reference sequence). V was cut by 2 bases and J by 2 bases, with 7 bases left in between. The CDR3 consists of 13 residues. In DNA, the CDR3 is TGTGCCAGCAGCTTTACAGGGAACTATGGCTACACCTTC. Its translation is CASSFTGNYGYTF.

The chain recombines TRBV30 with TRBJ1-5; 7 nucleotides line up with TRBD1. From germline, CDR1 is GTSNPN and CDR2 SVGIG (reference sequence). With V trimmed by 2 bases and J by 0 bases, 7 bases remained unmatched. The CDR3 sequence is 16 residues long. Written as DNA, the CDR3 is TGTGCCTGGAGTACCGGGACAGTTTATAGCAATCAGCCCCAGCATTTT. This translates into CAWSTGTVYSNQPQHF.

This chain links TRBV9 with TRBJ1-5, with 7 bases matching TRBD1. V shed 4 bases, J shed 3 bases, and the junction held 7 bases outside the gene matches. Germline CDR1 and CDR2: SGDLS and YYNGEE. This CDR3 contains 15 residues. The CDR3 is CASSTYGQDNQPQHF. The CDR3 DNA reads TGTGCCAGCAGCACCTACGGACAGGACAATCAGCCCCAGCATTTT.

The chain employs TRBV9 and TRBJ1-3; 7 bases align to TRBD1. Germline CDR1 is SGDLS and CDR2 is YYNGEE. The CDR3 totals 17 residues. After removal of 1 base from V and 0 bases from J, the junction contained 7 bases not matched to a gene. As DNA, the CDR3 is TGTGCCAGCAGCGTACCACTACAGGGGAGCTCTGGAAACACCATATATTTT. It is translated as CASSVPLQGSSGNTIYF.

This chain links TRBV9 with TRBJ1-1; TRBD1 matches 9 bases. This CDR3 spans 16 amino acids. CDR1 is SGDLS, CDR2 YYNGEE, per germline. With V trimmed by 4 bases and J by 5 bases, 12 bases remained unmatched. In nucleotides, the CDR3 is TGTGCCAGCAGCCCGACCCCGGGACAGGGCGGGACTGAAGCTTTCTTT. Translated, it gives CASSPTPGQGGTEAFF.

The V call is TRBV4-2, the J call TRBJ2-2; 11 nucleotides agree with TRBD2. Germline V CDR1 and CDR2: LGHNA, YNFKEQ. The length of the CDR3 is 19 residues. With V trimmed by 2 bases and J by 2 bases, 10 bases remained unmatched. CDR3 nucleotide sequence: TGTGCCAGCAGCCAACCGACTAGCGGGGACCCCGCTAACACCGGGGAGCTGTTTTTT. It translates to CASSQPTSGDPANTGELFF.

The chain has TRBV30 and TRBJ1-2; D remains unclear. V lost 0 bases to trimming and J lost 0 bases, with 5 bases between them. This CDR3 spans 13 amino acids. CDR1 is GTSNPN and CDR2 is SVGIG in the germline V gene (reference sequence). CDR3 residues: CAWSVETNYGYTF. The CDR3 DNA sequence: TGTGCCTGGAGTGTAGAGACTAACTATGGCTACACCTTC.